The source of this T cell receptor beta chain is a study of blood T cell repertoires in COVID-19. In the source study's methods: Estimation of nucleated cell counts was performed using reference gene primer amplification. Here immunoSEQ multiplex PCR was the method, and the copy in TCRdb shows in-frame clones only, minus some. That table is the source of V, J and clone size, and D and trimming were worked out from the DNA. The table includes approximately 46,000 clones, less than 85% detected once. Germline V gives CDR1 KGHSH, CDR2 LQKENI. Trimming took 3 bases from V and 8 from J, leaving 16 bases between them. This CDR3 has 14 residues.

The clonotype comes from a human donor in a cohort sampled during active COVID-19. Material for sequencing was peripheral blood. This chain connects TRBV18 to TRBJ1-1; weak D call: TRBD1 (5 bases). The DNA of the CDR3 is TGTGCCAGCTCACCCTCGGGGGGGGTGTCCGAAGCTTTCTTT. Protein product: CASSPSGGVSEAFF.